The 8 T cell receptor beta chains given below trace back to one sample, sequenced in a study of radiation and T cells in renal cell carcinoma. Some clones are missing from TCRdb's copy, which holds only in-frame ones; the method was immunoSEQ multiplex PCR. Here the sample spans approximately 45,000 clones, 65% to 90% being singletons. Time point in this sample: baseline pretreatment blood. The treatment here: 15 Gy SBRT to primary tumor, nephrectomy 4 weeks later. The sequencing here drew on blood, taken from a patient whose treatment included radiotherapy and nephrectomy. Receptors originate from a woman in her seventies with renal cell carcinoma.

CDR3 in DNA: TGTGCCAGCAGTGAAGCGTCGCAGCGTTATGGCTACACCTTC. Translation: CASSEASQRYGYTF. The rearrangement uses TRBV6-1 and TRBJ1-2, with D hard to call. Germline values: CDR1 MNHNS, CDR2 SASEGT. Trimming shortened V by 0 bases and J by 5 bases, and 10 bases separated the two germline ends. The CDR3 is made up of 14 amino acids.

The chain uses TRBV10-3 and TRBJ1-2; D is undetermined. CDR1 and CDR2 (germline): ENHRY, SYGVKD. Trimming stripped 2 bases from V and 6 bases from J, with 13 bases between. CDR3 size: 14 residues. CDR3 coding DNA: TGTGCCATCAGTGAGCGGGCAGATTCCAATGGCTACACCTTC. Translating it yields CAISERADSNGYTF.

The chain links TRBV19 to TRBJ1-1; 8 positions agree with TRBD1. The germline V gene has CDR1 LNHDA and CDR2 SQIVND (reference sequence). This CDR3 has 13 amino acids. The ends lost 4 bases at V and 6 bases at J; junction bases unmatched: 4. This chain's CDR3 is CASSSTGGAEAFF. For the CDR3, the DNA is TGTGCCAGTAGTAGTACAGGGGGGGCTGAAGCTTTCTTT.

The genes are TRBV7-9 and TRBJ1-4; D gene unclear. The germline V gene has CDR1 SEHNR and CDR2 FQNEAQ (reference sequence). CDR3 size: 13 residues. The V gene lost 3 bases and the J gene lost 8 bases, with 10 bases spanning the gap. The CDR3 sequence: CASSFFPEEKLFF. The CDR3 nucleotides read TGTGCCAGCAGCTTTTTCCCGGAGGAAAAACTGTTTTTT.

The genes are TRBV6-1 and TRBJ2-7; a possible D gene is TRBD2 (6 bases). This CDR3 has 14 amino acids. Germline V lookup: CDR1 MNHNS, CDR2 SASEGT. Trimming left V 5 bases short and J 0 bases short, with 11 bases between. In DNA, the CDR3 is TGTGCCAGCAGTCCGGGACTGTCCTCCTACGAGCAGTACTTC. Its translation: CASSPGLSSYEQYF.

The chain links TRBV2 to TRBJ1-4; 9 bases agree with TRBD1. Losses at the gene ends were 8 bases for V and 8 bases for J; bases not matched to a gene: 9. The CDR3 length is 14 residues. Germline V gives CDR1 SNHLY, CDR2 FYNNEI. The CDR3 DNA sequence: TGTGCCAGCGATCCGGGACAGGGACCAGAAAAACTGTTTTTT. It is translated as CASDPGQGPEKLFF. Filled out from reference TRBV2 and TRBJ1-4, the complete variable domain reads EPEVTQTPSHQVTQMGQEVILRCVPISNHLYFYWYRQILGQKVEFLVSFYNNEISEKSEIFDDQFSVERPDGSNFTLKIRSTKLEDSAMYFCASDPGQGPEKLFFGSGTQLSVL.

The V gene is TRBV2, the J gene TRBJ2-7; unclear D gene. Germline CDR1 SNHLY, CDR2 FYNNEI. There are 12 residues in the CDR3. Trimming pared 9 bases from V and 4 bases from J, leaving 13 bases between. The CDR3 coding sequence is TGTGCCAGTGCTCAGATCGCGTACGAGCAGTACTTC. Protein product: CASAQIAYEQYF. The whole variable domain, remainder taken from reference TRBV2 and TRBJ2-7, is EPEVTQTPSHQVTQMGQEVILRCVPISNHLYFYWYRQILGQKVEFLVSFYNNEISEKSEIFDDQFSVERPDGSNFTLKIRSTKLEDSAMYFCASAQIAYEQYFGPGTRLTVT.

The CDR3 DNA reads TGTGCCACCAGCAGGGGGGGACAGGAGGTTTACGAGCAGTACTTC. It specifies CATSRGGQEVYEQYF. The rearrangement joins TRBV15 to TRBJ2-7; 8 bases match TRBD1. The CDR3 is made up of 15 amino acids. J was trimmed by 4 bases and V by 3 bases; bases with no gene match: 8. The V gene's germline CDR1 is LNHNV and CDR2 YYDKDF (reference sequence). The full variable domain, its missing parts supplied by reference TRBV15 and TRBJ2-7, is DAMVIQNPRYQVTQFGKPVTLSCSQTLNHNVMYWYQQKSSQAPKLLFHYYDKDFNNEADTPDNFQSRRPNTSFCFLDIRSPGLGDTAMYLCATSRGGQEVYEQYFGPGTRLTVT.